A selection of T cell receptor beta chains follows, all from one sample in a study of T-cell reconstitution after alpha-beta-depleted transplantation in children. Using its own MiXCR run on the PCR reads, TCRdb lists one record per CDR3 protein. The repertoire has around 230,000 distinct CDR3 sequences, roughly 18% of them found once; the top ten carry around 44%. The specimen comprised PBMCs, mostly from graft donor cells, sampled 360 days after TCRalphabeta/CD19-depleted stem cell transplant. All receptors derive from a male patient between 2 and 15 years old who had a stem cell transplant for acute lymphoblastic leukemia, so the T cells may come from the graft donor. CDR3s include the opening cysteine and the closing phenylalanine or tryptophan. D genes are given only for firm matches. Clone size is given for some rows only: seen once, a few or many times, or a class if the clone is expanded.

TRBV12-3/TRBV12-4	13	many	NA	TRBJ2-4	CASVGWAKNIQYF	TGTGCCAGCGTGGGGTGGGCCAAAAACATTCAGTACTTC
TRBV6-1	13	NA	NA	TRBJ1-5	CASSPQTQGPQHF	TGTGCCAGCAGCCCCCAGACGCAAGGGCCCCAGCATTTT
TRBV12-3/TRBV12-4	17	few	NA	TRBJ1-5	CASSSGPPKDSNQPQHF	TGTGCCAGCAGTTCGGGACCCCCAAAGGATAGCAATCAGCCCCAGCATTTT
TRBV14	18	NA	TRBD1	TRBJ2-3	CASSHKYRPGQGGDTQYF	TGTGCCAGCAGCCACAAATACCGTCCGGGACAGGGAGGAGATACGCAGTATTTT
TRBV4-2	18	medium-sized	TRBD1	TRBJ1-5	CASSQYSGAGGRNQPQHF	TGTGCCAGCAGCCAGTACTCGGGGGCAGGGGGCCGCAATCAGCCCCAGCATTTT
TRBV28	13	NA	NA	TRBJ1-3	CASTPGGRNTIYF	TGTGCCAGCACTCCCGGGGGCAGAAACACCATATATTTT
TRBV7-6	15	NA	NA	TRBJ1-2	CASSLADGGPYGYTF	TGTGCCAGCAGCTTAGCGGACGGAGGGCCTTATGGCTACACCTTC
TRBV10-3	11	NA	NA	TRBJ1-1	CAISGVTEAFF	TGTGCCATCAGTGGGGTTACCGAAGCTTTCTTT
TRBV27	15	few	TRBD1	TRBJ1-5	CASSLLGQGIQPQHF	TGTGCCAGCAGTTTATTGGGACAGGGAATTCAGCCCCAGCATTTT
TRBV4-3	15	NA	NA	TRBJ1-4	CASSPAGGGDEKLFF	TGCGCCAGCAGCCCCGCCGGGGGCGGGGATGAAAAACTGTTTTTT
TRBV28	14	NA	NA	TRBJ2-7	CASNRARGSYEQYF	TGTGCCAGCAATAGGGCCAGAGGCTCCTACGAGCAGTACTTC
TRBV7-8	15	NA	TRBD1	TRBJ2-1	CASSLGRDRAHEQFF	TGTGCCAGCAGCTTAGGACGGGACAGGGCACATGAGCAGTTCTTC
TRBV10-3	15	few	NA	TRBJ1-6	CAISESQGGNSPLHF	TGTGCCATCAGTGAGTCCCAGGGAGGTAATTCACCCCTCCACTTT
TRBV2	14	NA	NA	TRBJ1-5	CASSVEEGNQPQHF	TGTGCCAGCAGTGTAGAGGAAGGCAATCAGCCCCAGCATTTT
TRBV7-9	13	few	NA	TRBJ2-7	CASSEVVSYEQYF	TGTGCCAGCAGCGAAGTAGTCTCCTACGAGCAGTACTTC
TRBV6-1	16	few	NA	TRBJ2-5	CASSGPGTGGRETQYF	TGTGCCAGCAGTGGGCCCGGGACGGGTGGGAGAGAGACCCAGTACTTC
TRBV4-3	15	few	TRBD1	TRBJ1-1	CASSQDMAGGTEAFF	TGCGCCAGCAGCCAAGATATGGCAGGGGGCACTGAAGCTTTCTTT
TRBV4-2	17	few	NA	TRBJ2-3	CASSHPYGGDDTDTQYF	TGTGCCAGCAGCCACCCCTACGGCGGGGACGACACAGATACGCAGTATTTT
TRBV7-9	13	few	NA	TRBJ1-2	CASSGPVNYGYTF	TGTGCCAGCAGCGGCCCAGTTAACTATGGCTACACCTTC
TRBV6-4	13	NA	NA	TRBJ1-2	CASSYLGEYGYTF	TGTGCCAGCAGTTACTTAGGGGAATATGGCTACACCTTC
TRBV7-2	16	NA	NA	TRBJ2-1	CASSLGASTTYNEQFF	TGTGCCAGCAGCTTAGGGGCCTCAACTACCTACAATGAGCAGTTCTTC
TRBV12-3/TRBV12-4	13	NA	NA	TRBJ2-7	CASRAVVGYEQYF	TGTGCCAGCAGGGCCGTAGTGGGCTACGAGCAGTACTTC
TRBV19	14	few	NA	TRBJ2-7	CASSIAGGRYEQYF	TGTGCCAGTAGTATAGCGGGGGGCCGGTACGAGCAGTACTTC
TRBV20-1	17	many	NA	TRBJ2-6	CSARGYGRSSGANVLTF	TGCAGTGCTAGAGGTTATGGCAGGAGCTCTGGGGCCAACGTCCTGACTTTC
TRBV4-3	17	few	TRBD2	TRBJ2-3	CASSQDGAAGVTDTQYF	TGCGCCAGCAGCCAAGATGGGGCAGCGGGGGTCACAGATACGCAGTATTTT
TRBV7-2	14	few	NA	TRBJ1-2	CASSTGGPIYGYTF	TGTGCCAGCAGCACCGGGGGCCCGATCTATGGCTACACCTTC
TRBV10-3	15	NA	NA	TRBJ1-6	CAIRGFATPNSPLHF	TGTGCCATCAGAGGTTTTGCTACCCCCAATTCACCCCTCCACTTT
TRBV12-3/TRBV12-4	12	few	NA	TRBJ2-7	CASSQDSPQQYF	TGTGCCAGCAGCCAGGACAGCCCCCAGCAGTACTTC
TRBV11-2	13	few	NA	TRBJ2-5	CASSITGRETQYF	TGTGCCAGCAGCATTACTGGTCGGGAGACCCAGTACTTC
TRBV10-3	13	NA	NA	TRBJ2-5	CAITPDPTETQYF	TGTGCCATCACCCCGGACCCTACGGAGACCCAGTACTTC
TRBV7-6	15	NA	TRBD2	TRBJ2-7	CASSLRGGASYEQYF	TGTGCCAGCAGCCTCCGGGGGGGCGCGTCCTACGAGCAGTACTTC
TRBV5-1	15	NA	NA	TRBJ2-1	CASSLYQELNNEQFF	TGCGCCAGCAGCTTGTACCAGGAGCTAAACAATGAGCAGTTCTTC
TRBV2	14	few	TRBD1	TRBJ1-5	CASRDRTSNQPQHF	TGTGCCAGCCGGGACAGGACTAGCAATCAGCCCCAGCATTTT
TRBV10-2	11	NA	NA	TRBJ2-5	CASRGGKTQYF	TGCGCCAGCAGGGGTGGAAAGACCCAGTACTTC
TRBV12-3/TRBV12-4	11	NA	NA	TRBJ2-1	CASSLHHEQFF	TGTGCCAGCAGTCTCCACCATGAGCAGTTCTTC
TRBV5-1	15	NA	NA	TRBJ2-7	CASSSGSGQAYEQYF	TGCGCCAGCAGCTCCGGGTCGGGGCAAGCTTACGAGCAGTACTTC
TRBV6-1	15	few	TRBD1	TRBJ2-3	CASSPGTVYTDTQYF	TGTGCCAGCAGCCCCGGGACAGTTTACACAGATACGCAGTATTTT
TRBV27	15	NA	TRBD2	TRBJ2-1	CASSFGLAGYNEQFF	TGTGCCAGCAGTTTCGGACTAGCGGGCTACAATGAGCAGTTCTTC
TRBV20-1	17	many	TRBD1	TRBJ2-6	CSASGPGTDIWANVLTF	TGCAGTGCTAGTGGGCCCGGGACAGACATCTGGGCCAACGTCCTGACTTTC
TRBV20-1	15	few	TRBD2	TRBJ2-7	CSARVYGEGLYEQYF	TGCAGTGCTAGAGTGTACGGGGAGGGGCTCTACGAGCAGTACTTC
TRBV7-2	14	NA	NA	TRBJ2-7	CASSSTTNSYEQYF	TGTGCCAGCAGCTCCACCACTAACTCCTACGAGCAGTACTTC
TRBV6-1	16	few	NA	TRBJ2-3	CASSETPPGTADTQYF	TGTGCCAGCAGTGAAACACCGCCCGGCACGGCAGATACGCAGTATTTT
TRBV9	18	few	TRBD1	TRBJ2-1	CASSPLTGTASSYNEQFF	TGTGCCAGCAGTCCCCTTACCGGGACAGCGAGCTCCTACAATGAGCAGTTCTTC
TRBV20-1	13	NA	NA	TRBJ1-2	CSASAGPYYGYTF	TGCAGTGCTTCCGCAGGACCCTACTATGGCTACACCTTC
TRBV28	18	NA	NA	TRBJ2-2	CASSFRNRGPYQGGELFF	TGTGCCAGCAGTTTCCGAAACAGAGGCCCATACCAGGGCGGGGAGCTGTTTTTT
TRBV20-1	15	NA	NA	TRBJ2-3	CSARIGRASTDTQYF	TGCAGTGCTAGGATCGGGCGTGCTAGCACAGATACGCAGTATTTT
TRBV6-2/TRBV6-3	16	few	NA	TRBJ2-5	CASSVRSWGVSVTQYF	TGTGCCAGCAGTGTGAGGTCGTGGGGAGTTTCTGTGACCCAGTACTTC
TRBV7-8	16	few	TRBD1	TRBJ2-7	CASSLGVTGWSYEQYF	TGTGCCAGCAGCTTGGGGGTGACAGGGTGGTCCTACGAGCAGTACTTC
TRBV6-2/TRBV6-3	15	NA	TRBD1	TRBJ2-7	CASSEDRSSSYEQYF	TGTGCCAGCAGTGAGGACAGGTCCAGCTCCTACGAGCAGTACTTC
TRBV20-1	15	many	TRBD2	TRBJ2-1	CSARIAGGSYNEQFF	TGCAGTGCTAGAATAGCGGGGGGGTCCTACAATGAGCAGTTCTTC